The present T cell receptor (beta chain) was sequenced within a study of T cell repertoires in cytomegalovirus infection. This clonotype came up many times. Its antigen is undetermined. One entry per CDR3 protein, called by TCRdb with MiXCR from the reads. The data hold 830,000 or so distinct CDR3 sequences, with over 25% observed a single time. Germline assignment: CDR1 SGHTA and CDR2 FQGNSA. The CDR3 runs 15 residues. Deletions cut 1 base from V and 0 bases from J, with 9 bases between. This sequence joins TRBV7-2 and TRBJ1-2; possibly TRBD1 for D (6 bases). Here the sequenced sample was cultured CD8+ T cells from PBMCs, taken from culture after CMV antigen stimulation. This receptor was obtained from a human donor in good health (CMV status not recorded). Some clones in this sample may be carry-over from other donors' samples. Here the CDR3 DNA reads TGTGCCAGCAGCTTAGGGCAGGGGACTAACTATGGCTACACCTTC. Encoded protein: CASSLGQGTNYGYTF.